This T cell receptor (beta chain) was observed in a study of T cell clonality in common variable immunodeficiency. Regarding the study as a whole: TCRbeta clonality was increased in CVID versus healthy controls.

Germline V gene lookup returns CDR1 SSHAT and CDR2 FNYEAQ (reference sequence). This CDR3 is built from 15 residues. TCRdb's table, derived via immunoSEQ multiplex PCR, lists solely in-frame clones and lacks some. Recorded here are roughly 58,000 clones, none singletons. A word on this clone: Its target is unknown. With the read ending 3 residues before the CDR3 end, the germline J gene is used to fill in that end.

The V call is TRBV7-7, the J call TRBJ2-2; tentatively, D is TRBD1 (5 bases). The TCR sequence derives from a person aged 18 to 70 in good health. The sequenced sample was peripheral blood mononuclear cells. CDR3 protein: CASSPGPTVVEKLFF. Incomplete CDR3 DNA: TGTGCCAGCAGCCCCGGACCGACAGTAGTCGAAAAG.